This TCR beta chain was recorded in a study of shared clonotypes between healthy human individuals. The CDR3 is made up of 11 amino acids. The germline V gene encodes CDR1 SNHLY and CDR2 FYNNEI. Profiling relied on immunoSEQ multiplex PCR, and the TCRdb table lists in-frame clones only, not all of them. The table records around 2,000,000 clones, over 85% of them present only once. Healthy and HIV-negative, the adult donors had no recent acute infections or vaccinations. This TCR was recovered from a man between 18 and 29 years old in good health. The chain combines TRBV2 with TRBJ2-5; unclear D gene. The sequencing sample was made of naive CD4+ T cells sorted from blood. The subset denotes: CD45RA+ positively selected. The CDR3 spells CAGRRQETQYF. CDR3 nucleotides: TGTGCGGGCCGACGGCAAGAGACCCAGTACTTC. Combining the CDR3 with reference TRBV2 and TRBJ2-5 gives the whole variable domain EPEVTQTPSHQVTQMGQEVILRCVPISNHLYFYWYRQILGQKVEFLVSFYNNEISEKSEIFDDQFSVERPDGSNFTLKIRSTKLEDSAMYFCAGRRQETQYFGPGTRLLVL.